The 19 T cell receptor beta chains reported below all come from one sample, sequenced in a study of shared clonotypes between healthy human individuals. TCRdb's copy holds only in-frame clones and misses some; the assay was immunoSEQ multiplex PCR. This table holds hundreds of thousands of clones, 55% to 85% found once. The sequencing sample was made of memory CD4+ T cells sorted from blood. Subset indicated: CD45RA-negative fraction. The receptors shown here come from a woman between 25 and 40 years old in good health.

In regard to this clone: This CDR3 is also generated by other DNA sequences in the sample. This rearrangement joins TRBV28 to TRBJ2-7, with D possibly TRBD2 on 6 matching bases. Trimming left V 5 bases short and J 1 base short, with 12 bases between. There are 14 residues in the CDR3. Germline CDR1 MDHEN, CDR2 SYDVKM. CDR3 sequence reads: CASSPRGTSYEQYF. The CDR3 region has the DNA TGTGCCAGCAGTCCCCGAGGGACTTCCTACGAGCAGTACTTC.

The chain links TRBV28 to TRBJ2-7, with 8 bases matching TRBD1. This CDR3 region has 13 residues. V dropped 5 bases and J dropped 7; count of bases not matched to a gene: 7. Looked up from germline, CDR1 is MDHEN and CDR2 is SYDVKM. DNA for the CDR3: TGTGCCAGCAGTCCCCGACAGGGGAGGGAGCAGTACTTC. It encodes CASSPRQGREQYF.

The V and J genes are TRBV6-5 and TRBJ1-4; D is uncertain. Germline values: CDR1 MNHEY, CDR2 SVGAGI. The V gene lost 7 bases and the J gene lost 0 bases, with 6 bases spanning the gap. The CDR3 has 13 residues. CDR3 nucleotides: TGTGCCAGCAAGCTAGCAACTAATGAAAAACTGTTTTTT. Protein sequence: CASKLATNEKLFF.

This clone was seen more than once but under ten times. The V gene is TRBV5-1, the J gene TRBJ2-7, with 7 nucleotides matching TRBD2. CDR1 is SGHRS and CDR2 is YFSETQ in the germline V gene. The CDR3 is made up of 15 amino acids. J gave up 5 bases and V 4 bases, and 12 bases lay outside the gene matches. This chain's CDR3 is CASSASGPGGHEQYF. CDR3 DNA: TGCGCCAGCAGCGCTAGCGGCCCCGGAGGCCACGAGCAGTACTTC.

The CDR3 region has the DNA TGTGCCAGCAGTCTAAACCGAGGGGGGAGTATTGGCGAAAAACTGTTTTTT. Its protein is CASSLNRGGSIGEKLFF. This chain joins TRBV28 and TRBJ1-4; tentatively, D is TRBD1 (6 bases). The germline V gene has CDR1 MDHEN and CDR2 SYDVKM. This CDR3 has 17 residues. Trimming cost V 5 bases and J 8 bases, with 24 bases left between them.

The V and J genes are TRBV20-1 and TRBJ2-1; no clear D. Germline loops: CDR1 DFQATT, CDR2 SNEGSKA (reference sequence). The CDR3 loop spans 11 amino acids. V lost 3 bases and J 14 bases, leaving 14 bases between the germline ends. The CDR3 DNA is TGCAGTGCTAGCCTTAGTGGGAAGAAGTTCTTC. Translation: CSASLSGKKFF.

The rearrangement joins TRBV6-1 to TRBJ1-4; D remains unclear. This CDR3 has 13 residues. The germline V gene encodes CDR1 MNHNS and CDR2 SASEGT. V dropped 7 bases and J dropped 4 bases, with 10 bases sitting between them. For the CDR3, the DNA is TGTGCCAGCACCGGCGGATTTAATGAAAAACTGTTTTTT. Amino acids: CASTGGFNEKLFF.

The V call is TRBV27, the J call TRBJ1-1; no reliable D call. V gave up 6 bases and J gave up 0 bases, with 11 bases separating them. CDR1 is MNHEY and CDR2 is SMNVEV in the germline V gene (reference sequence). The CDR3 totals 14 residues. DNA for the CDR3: TGTGCCAGCAGGGTCCCCCCTCTGAACACTGAAGCTTTCTTT. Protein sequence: CASRVPPLNTEAFF.

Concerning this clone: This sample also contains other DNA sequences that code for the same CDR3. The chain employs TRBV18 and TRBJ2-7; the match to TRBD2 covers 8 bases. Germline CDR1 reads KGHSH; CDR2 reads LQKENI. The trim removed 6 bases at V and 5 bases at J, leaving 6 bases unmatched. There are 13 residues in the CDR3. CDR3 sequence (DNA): TGTGCCAGCTCTCCTGGACTAGCCGACGAGCAGTACTTC. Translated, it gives CASSPGLADEQYF.

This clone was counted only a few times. The CDR3 sequence is CASSSQVDETQYF. The CDR3 nucleotides read TGTGCCAGCAGCTCCCAGGTCGATGAGACCCAGTACTTC. The rearrangement links TRBV7-6 to TRBJ2-5; D gene ambiguous. CDR3 length: 13 amino acids. V was clipped by 4 bases and J by 5 bases, with 11 bases between them. The germline V gene has CDR1 SGHVS and CDR2 FNYEAQ.

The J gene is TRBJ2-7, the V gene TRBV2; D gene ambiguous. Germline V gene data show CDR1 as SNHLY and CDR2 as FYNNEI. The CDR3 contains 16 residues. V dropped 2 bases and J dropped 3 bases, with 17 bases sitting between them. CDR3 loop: CASSEFNLLSYYEQYF. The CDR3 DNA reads TGTGCCAGCAGTGAATTTAATCTCCTCTCCTACTACGAGCAGTACTTC.

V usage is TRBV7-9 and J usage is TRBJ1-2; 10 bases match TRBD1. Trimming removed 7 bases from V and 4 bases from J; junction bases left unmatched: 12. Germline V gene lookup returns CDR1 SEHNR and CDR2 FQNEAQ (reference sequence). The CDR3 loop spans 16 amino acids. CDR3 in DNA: TGTGCCAGCAACCTCTACCGGGACAGGGGCGCCTATGGCTACACCTTC. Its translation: CASNLYRDRGAYGYTF.

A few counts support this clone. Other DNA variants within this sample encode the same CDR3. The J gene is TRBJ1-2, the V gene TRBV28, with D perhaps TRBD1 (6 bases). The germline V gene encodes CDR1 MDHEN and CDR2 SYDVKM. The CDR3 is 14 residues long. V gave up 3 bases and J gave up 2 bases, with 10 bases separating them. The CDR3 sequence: CASSFQTGNYGYTF. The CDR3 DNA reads TGTGCCAGCAGTTTTCAGACAGGCAACTATGGCTACACCTTC.

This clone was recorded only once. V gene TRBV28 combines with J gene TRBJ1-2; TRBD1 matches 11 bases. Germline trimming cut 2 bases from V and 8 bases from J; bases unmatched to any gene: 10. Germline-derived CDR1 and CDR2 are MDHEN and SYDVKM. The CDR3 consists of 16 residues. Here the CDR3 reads CASSLPNGQGAGGYTF. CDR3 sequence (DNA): TGTGCCAGCAGTTTACCCAACGGACAGGGGGCAGGAGGCTACACCTTC.

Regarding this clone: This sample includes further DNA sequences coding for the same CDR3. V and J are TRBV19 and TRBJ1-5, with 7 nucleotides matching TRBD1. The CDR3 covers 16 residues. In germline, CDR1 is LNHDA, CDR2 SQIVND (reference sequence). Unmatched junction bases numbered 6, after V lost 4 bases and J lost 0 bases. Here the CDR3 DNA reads TGTGCCAGTAGTAAGGGACAGCGAGATAGCAATCAGCCCCAGCATTTT. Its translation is CASSKGQRDSNQPQHF.

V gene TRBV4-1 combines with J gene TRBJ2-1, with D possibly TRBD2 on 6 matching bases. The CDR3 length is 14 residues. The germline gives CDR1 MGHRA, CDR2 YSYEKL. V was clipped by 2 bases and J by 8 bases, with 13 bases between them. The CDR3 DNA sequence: TGCGCCAGCAGCCAAAGCTCGACTAGTTATGAGCAGTTCTTC. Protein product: CASSQSSTSYEQFF.

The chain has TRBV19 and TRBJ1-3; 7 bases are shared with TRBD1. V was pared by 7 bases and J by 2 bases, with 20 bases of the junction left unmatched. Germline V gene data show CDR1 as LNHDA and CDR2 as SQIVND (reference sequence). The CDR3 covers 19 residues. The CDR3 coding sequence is TGTGCCAGTACCGAATATAGTATATCTCGGGACAGTCCTGGAAACACCATATATTTT. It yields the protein CASTEYSISRDSPGNTIYF.

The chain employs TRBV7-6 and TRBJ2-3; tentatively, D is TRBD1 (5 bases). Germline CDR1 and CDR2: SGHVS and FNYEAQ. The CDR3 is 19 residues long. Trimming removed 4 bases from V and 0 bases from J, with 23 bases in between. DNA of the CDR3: TGTGCCAGCAGCTCACGGCTAAGGGGTCCCCGTCCTAGCACAGATACGCAGTATTTT. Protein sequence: CASSSRLRGPRPSTDTQYF. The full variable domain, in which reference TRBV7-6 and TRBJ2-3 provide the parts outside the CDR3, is GAGVSQSPRYKVTKRGQDVALRCDPISGHVSLYWYRQALGQGPEFLTYFNYEAQQDKSGLPNDRFSAERPEGSISTLTIQRTEQRDSAMYRCASSSRLRGPRPSTDTQYFGPGTRLTVL.

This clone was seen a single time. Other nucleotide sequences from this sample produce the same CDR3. The CDR3 region is CRGAGTDTQYF. DNA of the CDR3: TGCAGGGGTGCGGGCACAGATACGCAGTATTTT. This chain connects TRBV20-1 to TRBJ2-3; D is uncertain. The germline V gene has CDR1 DFQATT and CDR2 SNEGSKA (reference sequence). CDR3 size: 11 residues.